Listed here are 5 T cell receptor beta chains from one sample, sequenced in a study of CD8 T cells in acute hepatitis C reinfection. The time point was: naive CD8 control sorted from an acute-time-point sample. Produced via immunoSEQ multiplex PCR; TCRdb's table is partial and in-frame only. Found here are tens of thousands of clones, about 87% of them singletons; the top ten hold roughly 0.46%. The source material was naive CD8+ T cells from PBMCs. The receptors were sampled from a man aged 25-45 years with chronic hepatitis C.

The rearrangement joins TRBV29-1 to TRBJ1-1; unclear D gene. The germline CDR1 and CDR2 sequences are SQVTM and ANQGSEA. The V gene lost 7 bases and the J gene lost 2 bases, with 11 bases spanning the gap. The CDR3 has 12 amino acids. The CDR3, as DNA: TGCAGCGCATTTTCCGTAAACACTGAAGCTTTCTTT. This codes for CSAFSVNTEAFF.

The chain uses TRBV5-5 and TRBJ2-1; 10 bases are a match to TRBD2. After removal of 2 bases from V and 12 bases from J, the junction contained 14 bases not matched to a gene. CDR1 and CDR2 (germline): SGHKS, YYEKEE (reference sequence). The CDR3 totals 16 residues. Here the CDR3 reads CASSLSLAGVNRRQFF. The CDR3, as DNA: TGTGCCAGCAGCTTATCGCTAGCGGGAGTCAATCGGCGGCAGTTCTTC. Together with reference TRBV5-5 and TRBJ2-1, the CDR3 gives the full variable domain: DAGVTQSPTHLIKTRGQQVTLRCSPISGHKSVSWYQQVLGQGPQFIFQYYEKEERGRGNFPDRFSARQFPNYSSELNVNALLLGDSALYLCASSLSLAGVNRRQFFGPGTRLTVL.

This clone was seen more than once but under ten times. DNA of the CDR3: TGTGCCTCATACGGGGGGCTTGGAAACACCATATATTTT. Its protein is CASYGGLGNTIYF. The chain carries TRBV30 and TRBJ1-3; D is perhaps TRBD1 (6 bases). Germline values: CDR1 GTSNPN, CDR2 SVGIG (reference sequence). The CDR3 extends over 13 amino acids. Between the trimmed V and J ends, which lost 7 bases and 3 bases, there was a span of 13 bases.

V usage is TRBV6-5 and J usage is TRBJ1-1; unclear D gene. In germline, CDR1 is MNHEY, CDR2 SVGAGI. The CDR3 contains 13 residues. The V and J ends lost 0 bases and 8 bases respectively, with 10 bases between them. CDR3 coding DNA: TGTGCCAGCAGTTACTCTGGAGGGTTCGAAGCTTTCTTT. This codes for CASSYSGGFEAFF.

The rearrangement joins TRBV4-2 to TRBJ1-3; no firm D call. This CDR3 comprises 13 residues. Trimming took 2 bases from V and 1 from J, leaving 3 bases between them. Germline V gene data show CDR1 as LGHNA and CDR2 as YNFKEQ. The CDR3 region has the DNA TGTGCCAGCAGCCAATGGTCTGGAAACACCATATATTTT. The encoded protein is CASSQWSGNTIYF.